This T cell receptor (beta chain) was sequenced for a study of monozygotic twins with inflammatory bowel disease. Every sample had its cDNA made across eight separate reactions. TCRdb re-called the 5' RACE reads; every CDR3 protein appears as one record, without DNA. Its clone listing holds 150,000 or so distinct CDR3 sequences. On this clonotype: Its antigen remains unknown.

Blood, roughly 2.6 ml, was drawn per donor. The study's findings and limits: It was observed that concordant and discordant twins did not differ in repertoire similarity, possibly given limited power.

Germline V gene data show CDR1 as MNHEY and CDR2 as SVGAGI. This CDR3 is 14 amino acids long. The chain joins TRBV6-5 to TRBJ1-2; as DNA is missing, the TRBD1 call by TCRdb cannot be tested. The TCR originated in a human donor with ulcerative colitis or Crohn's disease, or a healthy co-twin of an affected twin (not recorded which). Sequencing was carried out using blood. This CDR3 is CASSYSNRAYGYTF.